A selection of T cell receptor beta chains follows, all from one sample in a study of T cell repertoires in aging, cancer and after chemotherapy. TCRdb analysed the multiplex PCR reads with MiXCR anew, one entry per CDR3 protein. The table lists 1,500 to 2,000 distinct CDR3 sequences, around 24% of them singletons. Material for sequencing was blood. Every receptor here comes from a human donor with a solid tumor. Each CDR3 is given without its conserved first and last residue. The D gene is left open where the match is weak.

v_call	d_call	cdr3_aa
TRBV10-3	TRBD2	AIGTSGSYNEQF
TRBV3-1	.	ASSDSSYEQY
TRBV15	TRBD2	ATSRVAGGPNEQY
TRBV20-1	.	SATLYPEAF
TRBV6-1	.	ASRSWDEQY
TRBV20-1	TRBD2	SAREGGVDTQY
TRBV20-1	.	SARYGYT
TRBV5-6	.	ASSLWIKETQY
TRBV11-2	TRBD1	ASSLMTGQGNTEAF
TRBV5-1	.	ASSSGQPGDIQY
TRBV12-3/TRBV12-4	.	ASSSPLGGAGRSPYEQY
TRBV7-6	.	AKIGVGLSGANVLT
TRBV19	.	ASSMREGVGTALGHQPQH
TRBV27	.	ARKGVLETQY
TRBV6-1	TRBD2	ARSEAGNLDEQF
TRBV6-5	TRBD2	ASSYSTTGAGADTQY